What follows are 22 T cell receptor beta chains derived from one specimen sequenced in a study of shared clonotypes between healthy human individuals. CD8 cells regarded as naive lacked CD45RO, were positively chosen for CCR7, and omitted terminally differentiated effector memory CD45RA+ cells. Only in-frame clones appear in the TCRdb table, and some are missing; sequencing was by immunoSEQ multiplex PCR. The sample yields millions of clones, over 85% seen once. The sequenced sample consisted of naive CD8+ T cells sorted from blood. The receptors come from a man younger than 35 in good health.

V gene TRBV19 combines with J gene TRBJ2-1; D remains unclear. V shed 0 bases and J shed 0 bases, with 9 bases lying between them. CDR1 and CDR2 from the germline V gene are LNHDA and SQIVND (reference sequence). The CDR3 sequence is 16 residues long. This chain's CDR3 is CASSIEGYSSYNEQFF. The CDR3 DNA follows: TGTGCCAGTAGTATAGAGGGGTACAGCTCCTACAATGAGCAGTTCTTC.

V usage is TRBV27 and J usage is TRBJ1-1, with D possibly TRBD1 on 6 matching bases. The length of the CDR3 is 15 residues. V dropped 0 bases and J dropped 1 base, with 9 bases sitting between them. Germline loops: CDR1 MNHEY, CDR2 SMNVEV (reference sequence). The CDR3 reads CASSLSPTGNTEAFF. CDR3 in DNA: TGTGCCAGCAGTTTATCCCCGACAGGGAACACTGAAGCTTTCTTT.

This chain connects TRBV5-1 to TRBJ2-7; TRBD1 matches at 7 bases. With V trimmed by 4 bases and J by 3 bases, 10 bases remained unmatched. CDR3 length equals 15 residues. The germline V gene encodes CDR1 SGHRS and CDR2 YFSETQ. CDR3 DNA sequence: TGCGCCAGCAGCGGACAGGTTAACCTAGACTACGAGCAGTACTTC. Protein product: CASSGQVNLDYEQYF.

V gene TRBV5-1 combines with J gene TRBJ1-2, with 7 positions matching TRBD1. The germline gives CDR1 SGHRS, CDR2 YFSETQ. This CDR3 spans 17 amino acids. V lost 3 bases, J lost 5 bases, and 16 bases stayed unmatched. The CDR3 nucleotides are TGCGCCAGCAGCTCCTGGACAGGCACCATCGGGGAATATGGCTACACCTTC. This sequence encodes CASSSWTGTIGEYGYTF.

The V gene is TRBV9, the J gene TRBJ2-3; unclear D gene. V shed 6 bases and J shed 1 base, with 6 bases lying between them. The CDR3 consists of 12 residues. The V gene's germline CDR1 is SGDLS and CDR2 YYNGEE. CDR3 in DNA: TGTGCCAGCACTGGGGGCACAGATACGCAGTATTTT. It is translated as CASTGGTDTQYF.

Comments on this clone: This CDR3 is also generated by other DNA sequences in the sample. The chain employs TRBV11-2 and TRBJ2-7; possible D gene TRBD1, 6 bases. With 2 bases removed from V and 2 bases from J, the gap between germline ends came to 10 bases. CDR3 size: 14 residues. The germline V gene has CDR1 SGHAT and CDR2 FQNNGV. CDR3: CASSLPDRPYEQYF. Here the CDR3 DNA reads TGTGCCAGCAGCTTACCGGACAGACCCTACGAGCAGTACTTC.

Concerning this clone itself: Additional DNA sequences in this sample encode the identical CDR3. The chain links TRBV29-1 to TRBJ2-5, with D possibly being TRBD1 or TRBD2 (6 bases each). Germline CDR1 and CDR2: SQVTM and ANQGSEA. Trimming took off 1 base at V and 5 bases at J, with 11 bases between the two ends. The CDR3 runs to 13 residues. The CDR3 region is CSVEGGAGETQYF. The CDR3 DNA is TGCAGCGTTGAAGGGGGGGCCGGGGAGACCCAGTACTTC.

V and J are TRBV4-1 and TRBJ2-2; D gene unclear. Germline V gene lookup returns CDR1 MGHRA and CDR2 YSYEKL. The V end was cut by 1 base, the J end by 7 bases, with 10 bases between. The CDR3 length is 14 residues. The CDR3 sequence: CASSQVLENGELFF. CDR3 DNA sequence: TGCGCCAGCAGCCAAGTACTTGAGAACGGGGAGCTGTTTTTT.

Regarding this clone: The sample carries other DNA sequences with the same CDR3. This chain links TRBV7-9 with TRBJ2-7; 8 bases are shared with TRBD1. The CDR3 runs to 13 residues. The V segment lost 3 bases and the J segment 3 bases; nucleotides outside the gene matches: 1. Germline assignment: CDR1 SEHNR and CDR2 FQNEAQ (reference sequence). The CDR3 DNA sequence: TGTGCCAGCAGCTTTGGGACAGGCTACGAGCAGTACTTC. Translated, it gives CASSFGTGYEQYF. The full variable domain, completed using reference TRBV7-9 and TRBJ2-7, is DTGVSQNPRHKITKRGQNVTFRCDPISEHNRLYWYRQTLGQGPEFLTYFQNEAQLEKSRLLSDRFSAERPKGSFSTLEIQRTEQGDSAMYLCASSFGTGYEQYFGPGTRLTVT.

This chain connects TRBV27 to TRBJ2-1, with D tentatively TRBD1 or TRBD2 (5 bases each). V lost 2 bases and J 9 bases, leaving 17 bases between the germline ends. The CDR3 has 15 residues. The germline gives CDR1 MNHEY, CDR2 SMNVEV (reference sequence). CDR3 sequence (DNA): TGTGCCAGCAGTTTACAGGGACCAAGTGGACTTGAGCAGTTCTTC. This codes for CASSLQGPSGLEQFF.

The gene calls are TRBV6-1 and TRBJ2-7, with D possibly matching TRBD1 (5 bases). The CDR3 runs to 15 residues. CDR1 and CDR2 (germline): MNHNS, SASEGT. V was cut by 1 base and J by 3 bases, with 13 bases left in between. The CDR3 nucleotides read TGTGCCAGCAGTGAAGGGCAGGTAGGGGTCTACGAGCAGTACTTC. Protein: CASSEGQVGVYEQYF.

This sequence joins TRBV5-1 and TRBJ1-4; TRBD1 agrees at 8 bases. The V segment lost 4 bases and the J segment 5 bases; nucleotides outside the gene matches: 7. Germline-derived CDR1 and CDR2 are SGHRS and YFSETQ. This CDR3 has 15 residues. DNA of the CDR3: TGCGCCAGCAGCCGCCAGGGGGCCCTAAATGAAAAACTGTTTTTT. It yields the protein CASSRQGALNEKLFF.

The V and J genes are TRBV5-4 and TRBJ2-7, with 7 bases matching TRBD1. The germline CDR1 and CDR2 sequences are SGHNT and YYREEE (reference sequence). This CDR3 spans 15 amino acids. The trim removed 1 base at V and 4 bases at J, leaving 8 bases unmatched. CDR3 loop: CASSLLGQLNYEQYF. CDR3 bases: TGTGCCAGCAGCTTGTTGGGACAGCTTAATTACGAGCAGTACTTC.

The chain has TRBV4-3 and TRBJ2-7; D unclear. This CDR3 is 15 amino acids long. The V and J ends lost 0 bases and 0 bases respectively, with 9 bases between them. Germline CDR1 LGHNA, CDR2 YSLEER. The CDR3 region has the DNA TGCGCCAGCAGCCAAGATTCCGAAAGCTCCTACGAGCAGTACTTC. Amino acid sequence: CASSQDSESSYEQYF.

This rearrangement joins TRBV7-6 to TRBJ2-1, with D perhaps TRBD1 (5 bases). This CDR3 is 16 amino acids long. The V and J ends lost 1 base and 7 bases respectively, with 17 bases between them. Germline CDR1 is SGHVS and CDR2 is FNYEAQ. The CDR3 region is CASSLGTSMANNEQFF. As DNA, the CDR3 is TGTGCCAGCAGCTTAGGGACATCCATGGCCAATAATGAGCAGTTCTTC.

V gene TRBV27 combines with J gene TRBJ1-5; D is unclear. Germline CDR1 is MNHEY and CDR2 is SMNVEV (reference sequence). V lost 6 bases and J lost 2, with 14 bases in between. The CDR3 spans 15 residues. DNA for the CDR3: TGTGCCAGCAGCCCCGACTATTGGGGCAATCAGCCCCAGCATTTT. Amino acid sequence: CASSPDYWGNQPQHF.

The rearrangement links TRBV19 to TRBJ2-1; 11 nucleotides align to TRBD2. Germline CDR1 and CDR2: LNHDA and SQIVND (reference sequence). CDR3 length equals 15 residues. Trimming took 5 bases from V and 5 from J; bases not matched to a gene: 5. The CDR3 bases are TGTGCCAGTAGTCTACTAGCGGGAGTTAACAATGAGCAGTTCTTC. Its protein is CASSLLAGVNNEQFF. The variable domain in full, completed from reference TRBV19 and TRBJ2-1, reads DGGITQSPKYLFRKEGQNVTLSCEQNLNHDAMYWYRQDPGQGLRLIYYSQIVNDFQKGDIAEGYSVSREKKESFPLTVTSAQKNPTAFYLCASSLLAGVNNEQFFGPGTRLTVL.

CDR3 loop: CASSLGTSRVNEQFF. CDR3 nucleotides: TGTGCCAGCAGCTTGGGGACTAGCCGAGTTAATGAGCAGTTCTTC. This chain links TRBV5-8 with TRBJ2-1; TRBD2 matches at 8 bases. Germline trimming cut 0 bases from V and 7 bases from J; bases unmatched to any gene: 6. The germline CDR1 and CDR2 sequences are SGHTS and YDEGEE. This CDR3 spans 15 amino acids.

The V call is TRBV13, the J call TRBJ2-7, with D maybe TRBD2 (5 bases). V gave up 5 bases and J gave up 1 base, with 9 bases separating them. Germline CDR1 PRHDT, CDR2 FYEKMQ (reference sequence). The CDR3 is made up of 13 amino acids. Here the CDR3 DNA reads TGTGCCAGCAGCCCCCGGGAATCCTACGAGCAGTACTTC. Its translation is CASSPRESYEQYF.

The V call is TRBV13, the J call TRBJ2-7; 14 bases map to TRBD2. The CDR3 sequence is 15 residues long. CDR1 is PRHDT, CDR2 FYEKMQ, per germline (reference sequence). V dropped 1 base and J dropped 5; count of bases not matched to a gene: 1. This chain's CDR3 is CASSLVGLAGDEQYF. The CDR3 nucleotides are TGTGCCAGCAGCTTAGTGGGACTAGCGGGAGACGAGCAGTACTTC. The variable domain in full, completed from reference TRBV13 and TRBJ2-7, reads AAGVIQSPRHLIKEKRETATLKCYPIPRHDTVYWYQQGPGQDPQFLISFYEKMQSDKGSIPDRFSAQQFSDYHSELNMSSLELGDSALYFCASSLVGLAGDEQYFGPGTRLTVT.

This sequence joins TRBV4-1 and TRBJ1-2; TRBD1 agrees at 7 bases. J gave up 2 bases and V 1 base, and 7 bases lay outside the gene matches. The CDR3 runs to 16 residues. Per the germline V gene, CDR1 is MGHRA and CDR2 is YSYEKL. CDR3 in DNA: TGCGCCAGCAGCCAAGTTCCCCAGGGGGGAAACTATGGCTACACCTTC. It translates to CASSQVPQGGNYGYTF.

The chain is built from TRBV29-1 and TRBJ1-2; 7 bases agree with TRBD1. Germline V gives CDR1 SQVTM, CDR2 ANQGSEA. The trim removed 7 bases at V and 6 bases at J, leaving 5 bases unmatched. The CDR3 totals 11 residues. CDR3 region: CSGRDRDGYTF. In DNA form, the CDR3 reads TGCAGCGGCCGCGACAGGGATGGCTACACCTTC.